Included here is one T cell receptor (beta chain) sequence, with context. Its antigen remains unidentified. The data stem from a study of spatial heterogeneity in lung cancer. Study details: The average appearance count of each unique TCR and UMI combination in raw reads was more than 9.5.

Regarding time point: sample taken at primary tumor resection. TCRs were sequenced from unsorted whole RNA of tumor, nontumor lung or PBMC. General study points: Intratumoral expanded alpha and beta TCR counts were found to track tumor mutation counts. The study estimated about 7.3% alpha and under 15% beta chain coverage of tumor T cells.

The germline V gene has CDR1 SNHLY and CDR2 FYNNEI. This CDR3 is built from 14 residues. The V gene lost 6 bases and the J gene lost 1 base, with 11 bases spanning the gap. Each CDR3 protein gets one entry after TCRdb re-called the 5' RACE reads with MiXCR. The sample comprises 8,000 to 9,500 distinct CDR3 sequences, around 3% of which are singletons, and roughly 15% rests with the top ten. The rearrangement joins TRBV2 to TRBJ2-3; possibly TRBD1 for D (5 bases). The sequence was collected from a male donor with early-stage non-small cell lung cancer. The sequenced sample was lung tumor tissue, obtained at surgery. CDR3 residues: CASRPGAGTDTQYF. DNA of the CDR3: TGTGCCAGCAGGCCTGGGGCCGGCACAGATACGCAGTATTTT.